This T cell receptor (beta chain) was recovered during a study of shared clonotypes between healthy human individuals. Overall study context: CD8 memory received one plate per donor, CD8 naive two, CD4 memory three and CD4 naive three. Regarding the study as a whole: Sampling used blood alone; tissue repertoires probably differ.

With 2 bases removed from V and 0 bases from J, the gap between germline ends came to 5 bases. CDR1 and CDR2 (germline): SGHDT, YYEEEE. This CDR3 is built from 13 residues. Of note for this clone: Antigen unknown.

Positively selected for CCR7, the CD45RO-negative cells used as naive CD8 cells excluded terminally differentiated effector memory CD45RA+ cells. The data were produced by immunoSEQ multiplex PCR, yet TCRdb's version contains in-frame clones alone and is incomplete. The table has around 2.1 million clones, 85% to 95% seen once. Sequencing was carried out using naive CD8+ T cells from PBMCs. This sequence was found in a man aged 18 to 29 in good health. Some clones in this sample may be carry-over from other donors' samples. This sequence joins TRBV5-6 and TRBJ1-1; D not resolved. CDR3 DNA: TGTGCCAGCAGCTTTAGAATGAACACTGAAGCTTTCTTT. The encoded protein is CASSFRMNTEAFF.